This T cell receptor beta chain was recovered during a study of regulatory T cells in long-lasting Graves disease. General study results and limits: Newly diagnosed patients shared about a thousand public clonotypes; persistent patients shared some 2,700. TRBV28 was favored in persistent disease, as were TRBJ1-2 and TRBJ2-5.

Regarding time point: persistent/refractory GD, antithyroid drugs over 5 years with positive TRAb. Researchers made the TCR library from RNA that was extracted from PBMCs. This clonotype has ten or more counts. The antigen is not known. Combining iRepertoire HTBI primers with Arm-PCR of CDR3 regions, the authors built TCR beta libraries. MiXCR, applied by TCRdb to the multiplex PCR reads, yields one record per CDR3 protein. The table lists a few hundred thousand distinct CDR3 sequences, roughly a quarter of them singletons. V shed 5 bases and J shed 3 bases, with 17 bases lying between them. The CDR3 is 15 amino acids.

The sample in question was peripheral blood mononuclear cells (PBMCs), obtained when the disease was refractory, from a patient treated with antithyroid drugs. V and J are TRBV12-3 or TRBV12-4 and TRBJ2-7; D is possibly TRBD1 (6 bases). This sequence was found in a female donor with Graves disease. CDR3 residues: CASSRYTGTIYEQYF. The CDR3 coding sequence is TGTGCCAGCAGTAGATACACAGGGACCATCTACGAGCAGTACTTC.